This T cell receptor (beta chain) emerged from a study of beta chain features in type 1 diabetes. Study-level points and caveats: Researchers could not determine here whether HLA type influences TCRB rearrangement. Comparison showed that naive, central memory and Treg TCRB repertoires appeared more similar among patients than among healthy donors. When VDJ junctions were examined, type 1 diabetes patients showed fewer insertions and more deletions.

CD45RO/CCR7/CD25/CD127/CD95/CD27 separated CD4+ naive, central memory, regulatory and stem cell-like memory cells by sorting. The whole isolated RNA underwent reverse transcription, so sequencing captured expressed TCRB transcripts. The method was immunoSEQ multiplex PCR; TCRdb's version includes in-frame clones alone and lacks a portion of them. The sample records fewer than 900,000 clones, 17% being singletons. In the case of this clone: What it binds is not known.

The trim removed 8 bases at V and 3 bases at J, leaving 5 bases unmatched. There are 13 residues in the CDR3. The germline V gene encodes CDR1 SGHTA and CDR2 FQGTGA. Sequencing input: naive CD4+ T cells from blood. The receptor was isolated from a woman between 18 and 30 years old in good health. The rearrangement uses TRBV7-3 and TRBJ2-5; the match to TRBD1 covers 8 bases. This CDR3 is CASGQGSKETQYF. The CDR3 bases are TGTGCCAGCGGACAGGGTTCGAAAGAGACCCAGTACTTC.